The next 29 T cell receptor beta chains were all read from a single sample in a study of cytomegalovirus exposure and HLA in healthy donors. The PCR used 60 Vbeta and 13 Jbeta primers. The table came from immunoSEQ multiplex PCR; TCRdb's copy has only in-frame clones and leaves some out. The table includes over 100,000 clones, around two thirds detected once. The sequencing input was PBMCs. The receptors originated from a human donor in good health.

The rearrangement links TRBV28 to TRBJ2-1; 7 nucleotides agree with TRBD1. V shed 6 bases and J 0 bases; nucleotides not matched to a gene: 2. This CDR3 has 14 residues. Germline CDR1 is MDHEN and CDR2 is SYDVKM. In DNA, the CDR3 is TGTGCCAGCAGAGGGGGCTACTCCTACAATGAGCAGTTCTTC. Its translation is CASRGGYSYNEQFF.

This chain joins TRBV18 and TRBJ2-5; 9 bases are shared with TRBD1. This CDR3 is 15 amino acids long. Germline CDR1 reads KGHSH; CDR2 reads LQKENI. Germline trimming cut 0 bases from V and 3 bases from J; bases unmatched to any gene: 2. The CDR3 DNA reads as TGTGCCAGCTCACCACCCGGGACAGGGAAAGAGACCCAGTACTTC. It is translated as CASSPPGTGKETQYF.

The CDR3 loop is CAWSAGTGAYGYTF. The CDR3 DNA is TGTGCCTGGAGCGCCGGGACAGGGGCCTATGGCTACACCTTC. J is TRBJ1-2 and V is TRBV30, with 10 bases fitting TRBD1. Germline lookup yields CDR1 GTSNPN and CDR2 SVGIG (reference sequence). This CDR3 is 14 amino acids long. J was trimmed by 4 bases and V by 3 bases; bases with no gene match: 5.

The CDR3 spells CASSLDSNTGELFF. The CDR3 coding sequence is TGTGCCAGCAGCTTAGACTCGAACACCGGGGAGCTGTTTTTT. The chain carries TRBV7-2 and TRBJ2-2; D uncertain. From germline, CDR1 is SGHTA and CDR2 FQGNSA. The V end lost 1 base, the J end lost 0 bases, and 3 bases lay between the germline ends. This CDR3 contains 14 residues.

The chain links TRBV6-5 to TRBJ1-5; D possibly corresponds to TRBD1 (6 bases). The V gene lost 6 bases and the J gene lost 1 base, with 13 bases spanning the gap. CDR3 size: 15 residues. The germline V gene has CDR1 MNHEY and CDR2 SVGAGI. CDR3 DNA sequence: TGTGCCAGCAGCGCAGGGGTTACGAGCAATCAGCCCCAGCATTTT. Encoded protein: CASSAGVTSNQPQHF.

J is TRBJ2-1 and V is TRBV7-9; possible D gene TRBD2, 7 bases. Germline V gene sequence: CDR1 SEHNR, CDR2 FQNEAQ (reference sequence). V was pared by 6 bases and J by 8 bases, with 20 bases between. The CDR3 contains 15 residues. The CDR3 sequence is CASSHGGPSGDEQFF. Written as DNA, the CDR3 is TGTGCCAGCAGTCACGGGGGGCCCTCCGGGGATGAGCAGTTCTTC.

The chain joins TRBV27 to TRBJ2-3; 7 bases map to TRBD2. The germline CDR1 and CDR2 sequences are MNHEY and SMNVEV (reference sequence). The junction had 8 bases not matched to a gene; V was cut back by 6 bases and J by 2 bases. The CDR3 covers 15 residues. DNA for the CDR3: TGTGCCAGCAGAGGCTGGGGGGGGAACACAGATACGCAGTATTTT. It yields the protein CASRGWGGNTDTQYF.

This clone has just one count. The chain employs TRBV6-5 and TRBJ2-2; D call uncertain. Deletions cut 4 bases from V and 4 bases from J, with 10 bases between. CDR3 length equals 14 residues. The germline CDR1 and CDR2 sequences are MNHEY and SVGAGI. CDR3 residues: CASSSYPGTGELFF. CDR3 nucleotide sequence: TGTGCCAGCAGTTCTTACCCGGGCACCGGGGAGCTGTTTTTT.

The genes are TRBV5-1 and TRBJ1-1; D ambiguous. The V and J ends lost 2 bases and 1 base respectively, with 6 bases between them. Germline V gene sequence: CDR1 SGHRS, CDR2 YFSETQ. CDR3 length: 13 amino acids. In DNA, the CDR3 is TGCGCCAGCAGCTTCGCCGGGAACACTGAAGCTTTCTTT. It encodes CASSFAGNTEAFF.

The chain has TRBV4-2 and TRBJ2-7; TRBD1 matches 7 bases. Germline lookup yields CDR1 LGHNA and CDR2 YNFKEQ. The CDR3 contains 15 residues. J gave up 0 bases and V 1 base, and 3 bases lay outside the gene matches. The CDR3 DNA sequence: TGTGCCAGCAGCCAAGCCGGGACAGCCTCCTACGAGCAGTACTTC. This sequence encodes CASSQAGTASYEQYF.

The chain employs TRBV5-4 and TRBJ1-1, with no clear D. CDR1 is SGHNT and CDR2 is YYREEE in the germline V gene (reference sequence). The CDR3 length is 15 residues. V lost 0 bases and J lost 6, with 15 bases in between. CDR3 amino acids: CASSLERGRWAEAFF. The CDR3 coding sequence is TGTGCCAGCAGCTTGGAACGAGGGCGATGGGCTGAAGCTTTCTTT.

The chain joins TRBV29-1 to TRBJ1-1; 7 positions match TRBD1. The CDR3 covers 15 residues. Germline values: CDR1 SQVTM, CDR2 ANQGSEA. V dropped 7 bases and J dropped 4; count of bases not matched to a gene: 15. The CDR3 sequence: CSALNRGRRGTEAFF. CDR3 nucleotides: TGCAGCGCCCTTAACAGGGGAAGAAGGGGCACTGAAGCTTTCTTT.

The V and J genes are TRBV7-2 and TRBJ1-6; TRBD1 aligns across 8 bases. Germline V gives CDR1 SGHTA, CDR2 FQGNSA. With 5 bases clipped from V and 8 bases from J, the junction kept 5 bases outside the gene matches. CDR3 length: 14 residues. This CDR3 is CASSRDRNYSPLHF. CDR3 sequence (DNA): TGTGCCAGCAGCCGGGACAGGAACTATTCACCCCTCCACTTT.

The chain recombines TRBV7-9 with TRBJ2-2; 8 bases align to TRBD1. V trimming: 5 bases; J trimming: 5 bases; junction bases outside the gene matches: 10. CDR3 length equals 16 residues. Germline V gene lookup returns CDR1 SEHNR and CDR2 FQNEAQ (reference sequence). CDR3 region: CASSTGGLLETGELFF. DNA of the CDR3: TGTGCCAGCAGCACAGGGGGATTGCTGGAAACCGGGGAGCTGTTTTTT.

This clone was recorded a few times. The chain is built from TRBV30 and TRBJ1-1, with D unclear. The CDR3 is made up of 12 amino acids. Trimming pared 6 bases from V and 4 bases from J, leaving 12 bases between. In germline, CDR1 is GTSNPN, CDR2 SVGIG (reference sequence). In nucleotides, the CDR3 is TGTGCCTGCGAAACAGTTAGCACTGAAGCTTTCTTT. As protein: CACETVSTEAFF.

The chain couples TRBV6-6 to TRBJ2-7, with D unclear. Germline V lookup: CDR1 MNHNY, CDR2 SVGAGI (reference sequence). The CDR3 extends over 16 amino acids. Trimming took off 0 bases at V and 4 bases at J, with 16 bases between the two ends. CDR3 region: CASSYSADRPVYEQYF. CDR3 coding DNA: TGTGCCAGCAGTTACTCGGCGGATAGACCGGTTTACGAGCAGTACTTC.

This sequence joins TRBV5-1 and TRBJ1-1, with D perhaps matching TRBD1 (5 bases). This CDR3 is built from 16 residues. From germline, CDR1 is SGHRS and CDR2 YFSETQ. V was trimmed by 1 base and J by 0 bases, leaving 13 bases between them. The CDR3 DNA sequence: TGCGCCAGCAGCTTGACCCCCCAGGGCTTGAACACTGAAGCTTTCTTT. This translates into CASSLTPQGLNTEAFF.

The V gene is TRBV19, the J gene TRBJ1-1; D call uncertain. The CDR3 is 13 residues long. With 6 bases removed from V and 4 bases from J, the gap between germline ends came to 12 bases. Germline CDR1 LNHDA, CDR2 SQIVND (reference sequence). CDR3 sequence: CASSAARGTEAFF. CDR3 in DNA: TGTGCCAGTAGCGCCGCACGAGGCACTGAAGCTTTCTTT.

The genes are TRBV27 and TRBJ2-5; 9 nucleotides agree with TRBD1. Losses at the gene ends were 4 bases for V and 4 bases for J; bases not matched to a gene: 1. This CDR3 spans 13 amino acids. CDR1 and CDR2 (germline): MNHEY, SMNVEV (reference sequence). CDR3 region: CASSSDRGETQYF. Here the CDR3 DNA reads TGTGCCAGCAGTTCGGACAGGGGAGAGACCCAGTACTTC.

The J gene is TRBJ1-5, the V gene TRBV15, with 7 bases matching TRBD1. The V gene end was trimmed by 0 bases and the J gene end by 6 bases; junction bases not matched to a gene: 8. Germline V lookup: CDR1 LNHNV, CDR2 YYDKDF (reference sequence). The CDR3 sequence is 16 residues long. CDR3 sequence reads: CATSRELTGIGQPQHF. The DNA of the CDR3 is TGTGCCACCAGCAGAGAGCTGACAGGGATAGGTCAGCCCCAGCATTTT.

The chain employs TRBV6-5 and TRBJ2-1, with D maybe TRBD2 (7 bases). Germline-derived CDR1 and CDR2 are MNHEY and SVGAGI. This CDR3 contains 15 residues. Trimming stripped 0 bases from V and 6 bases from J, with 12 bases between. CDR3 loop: CASSYSGGPVNEQFF. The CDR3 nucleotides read TGTGCCAGCAGTTACTCGGGGGGGCCGGTCAATGAGCAGTTCTTC.

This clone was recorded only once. The CDR3 DNA reads as TGTGCTAGTGGTGCGGGACTTAACACCGGGGAGCTGTTTTTT. It yields the protein CASGAGLNTGELFF. V usage is TRBV12-5 and J usage is TRBJ2-2; D may be TRBD2 (6 bases). The CDR3 is 14 amino acids. CDR1 and CDR2 from the germline V gene are LGHNT and FRNRAP. The ends were cut back, 5 bases at V and 2 bases at J, with 9 bases in the middle.

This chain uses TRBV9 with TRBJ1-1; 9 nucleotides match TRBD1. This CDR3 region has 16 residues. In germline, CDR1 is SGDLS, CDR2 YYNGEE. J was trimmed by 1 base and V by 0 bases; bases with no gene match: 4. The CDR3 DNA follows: TGTGCCAGCAGCGTAGGGGGACAGGGATCGAACACTGAAGCTTTCTTT. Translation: CASSVGGQGSNTEAFF.

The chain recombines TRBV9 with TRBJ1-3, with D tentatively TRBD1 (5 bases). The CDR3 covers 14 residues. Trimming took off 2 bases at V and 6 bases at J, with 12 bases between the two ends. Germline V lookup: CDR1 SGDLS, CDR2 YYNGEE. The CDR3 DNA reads TGTGCCAGCAGCGTCGGAGGGGCTGAAAACACCATATATTTT. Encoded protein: CASSVGGAENTIYF.

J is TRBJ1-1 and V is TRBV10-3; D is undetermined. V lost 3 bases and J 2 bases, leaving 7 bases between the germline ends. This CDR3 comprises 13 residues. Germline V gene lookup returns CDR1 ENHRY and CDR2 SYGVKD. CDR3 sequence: CAISDNSNTEAFF. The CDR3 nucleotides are TGTGCCATCAGTGACAACTCAAACACTGAAGCTTTCTTT.

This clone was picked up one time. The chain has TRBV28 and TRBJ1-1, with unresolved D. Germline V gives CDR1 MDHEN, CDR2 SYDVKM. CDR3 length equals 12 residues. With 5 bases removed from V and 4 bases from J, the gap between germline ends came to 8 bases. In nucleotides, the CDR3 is TGTGCCAGCAGTACTCACCCCACTGAAGCTTTCTTT. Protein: CASSTHPTEAFF.

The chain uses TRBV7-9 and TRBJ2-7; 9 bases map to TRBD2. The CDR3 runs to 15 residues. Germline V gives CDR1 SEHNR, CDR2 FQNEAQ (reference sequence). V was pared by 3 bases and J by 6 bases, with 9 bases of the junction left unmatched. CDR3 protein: CASSFQSGGPGEQYF. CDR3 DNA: TGTGCCAGCAGCTTCCAAAGCGGGGGGCCTGGCGAGCAGTACTTC.

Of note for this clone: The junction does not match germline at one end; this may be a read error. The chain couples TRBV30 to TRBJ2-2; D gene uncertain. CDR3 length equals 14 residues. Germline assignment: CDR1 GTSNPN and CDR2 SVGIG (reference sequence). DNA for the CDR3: TGTGCCTGGAGAGCCCGCTTGAACGCCGGGGAGCTGTTTTTT. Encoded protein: CAWRARLNAGELFF.

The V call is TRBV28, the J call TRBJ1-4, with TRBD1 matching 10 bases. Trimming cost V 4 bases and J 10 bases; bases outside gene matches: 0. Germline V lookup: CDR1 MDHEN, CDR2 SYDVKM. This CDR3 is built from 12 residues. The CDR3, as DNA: TGTGCCAGCAGTTGGACAGGGGGAAAACTGTTTTTT. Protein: CASSWTGGKLFF.